The 30 T cell receptor beta chains reported below all come from one sample, sequenced in a study of graft-versus-host responses after intestinal transplantation. Produced via immunoSEQ multiplex PCR; TCRdb's table is partial and in-frame only. The sample consists of 35,000 to 45,000 clones, 90% to 95% of them appearing once. Sequencing was performed on PBMCs, taken 16 days after intestinal transplant. The source is a human patient who received an intestinal transplant, so some T cells may come from the graft donor.

The genes are TRBV6-1 and TRBJ2-2; 10 bases agree with TRBD1. Germline V gene data show CDR1 as MNHNS and CDR2 as SASEGT. V lost 5 bases, J lost 4 bases, and 4 bases stayed unmatched. The CDR3 spans 15 residues. The CDR3 spells CASSLGTGVTGELFF. The CDR3 bases are TGTGCCAGCAGTCTTGGGACAGGGGTCACCGGGGAGCTGTTTTTT.

The gene calls are TRBV30 and TRBJ1-2; D remains ambiguous. Germline CDR1 GTSNPN, CDR2 SVGIG (reference sequence). The CDR3 has 13 amino acids. V was trimmed by 0 bases and J by 4 bases, leaving 9 bases between them. CDR3 in amino acids: CAWSVAILYGYTF. The CDR3 bases are TGTGCCTGGAGTGTGGCGATCCTCTATGGCTACACCTTC.

The V and J genes are TRBV9 and TRBJ2-1, with TRBD2 matching 8 bases. Germline trimming cut 6 bases from V and 5 bases from J; bases unmatched to any gene: 10. The CDR3 is 15 residues long. The germline V gene has CDR1 SGDLS and CDR2 YYNGEE. CDR3 amino acids: CASTFGAGEDNEQFF. Written as DNA, the CDR3 is TGTGCCAGCACCTTCGGAGCGGGAGAGGACAATGAGCAGTTCTTC. The full variable domain, in which reference TRBV9 and TRBJ2-1 provide the parts outside the CDR3, is DSGVTQTPKHLITATGQRVTLRCSPRSGDLSVYWYQQSLDQGLQFLIQYYNGEERAKGNILERFSAQQFPDLHSELNLSSLELGDSALYFCASTFGAGEDNEQFFGPGTRLTVL.

This clone has just one count. The chain uses TRBV19 and TRBJ1-5, with a possible D match to TRBD1 (5 bases). CDR1 is LNHDA and CDR2 is SQIVND in the germline V gene (reference sequence). This CDR3 spans 16 amino acids. Trimming took off 3 bases at V and 5 bases at J, with 17 bases between the two ends. The CDR3 DNA reads as TGTGCCAGTAGTATGGGCCCCAGGGACTGGGATCAGCCCCAGCATTTT. It translates to CASSMGPRDWDQPQHF.

The gene calls are TRBV5-1 and TRBJ2-7, with 14 bases identical to TRBD2. The germline gives CDR1 SGHRS, CDR2 YFSETQ. The V and J ends lost 3 bases and 0 bases, in that order; junction bases with no gene match: 8. The CDR3 runs 18 residues. CDR3 sequence reads: CASSSSGTSGSGSYEQYF. CDR3 DNA: TGCGCCAGCAGCTCGTCCGGGACTAGCGGGAGTGGCTCCTACGAGCAGTACTTC.

The V gene is TRBV6-5, the J gene TRBJ2-1; TRBD1 might be the D (7 bases). Trimming took 0 bases from V and 8 from J, leaving 11 bases between them. The CDR3 is made up of 14 amino acids. Germline V lookup: CDR1 MNHEY, CDR2 SVGAGI. The CDR3 region is CASSYSQGGYEQFF. The CDR3, as DNA: TGTGCCAGCAGTTACTCTCAGGGGGGCTATGAGCAGTTCTTC.

V is TRBV7-9 and J is TRBJ2-1; D might be TRBD1 or TRBD2, each matching 5 bases. The V gene lost 2 bases and the J gene lost 9 bases, with 8 bases spanning the gap. This CDR3 has 12 residues. Germline V gene data show CDR1 as SEHNR and CDR2 as FQNEAQ (reference sequence). The CDR3, as DNA: TGTGCCAGCAGCTTATATGGGGGTGAGCAGTTCTTC. This translates into CASSLYGGEQFF.

This chain links TRBV5-1 with TRBJ2-1, with 7 bases lining up with TRBD2. CDR1 is SGHRS and CDR2 is YFSETQ in the germline V gene. The CDR3 totals 14 residues. V lost 3 bases and J lost 6; bases outside the gene matches: 6. CDR3 DNA: TGCGCCAGCAGCTGGGGCGGGAGAAGCAATGAGCAGTTCTTC. It is translated as CASSWGGRSNEQFF.

The chain has TRBV11-2 and TRBJ1-1, with D maybe TRBD1 (5 bases). The V gene lost 3 bases and the J gene lost 2 bases, with 10 bases spanning the gap. This CDR3 spans 14 amino acids. The germline V gene encodes CDR1 SGHAT and CDR2 FQNNGV. CDR3 protein: CASSFAGTNTEAFF. The DNA for the CDR3 is TGTGCCAGCAGCTTTGCCGGGACTAACACTGAAGCTTTCTTT.

This sequence joins TRBV6-1 and TRBJ2-3; 8 bases match TRBD1. CDR3 length: 14 amino acids. J was trimmed by 1 base and V by 3 bases; bases with no gene match: 0. Germline-derived CDR1 and CDR2 are MNHNS and SASEGT. The CDR3 region has the DNA TGTGCCAGCAGTGAGGGACAGGGCACAGATACGCAGTATTTT. It is translated as CASSEGQGTDTQYF.

The chain has TRBV25-1 and TRBJ2-5; D remains ambiguous. The CDR3 consists of 13 residues. The germline CDR1 and CDR2 sequences are MGHDK and SYGVNS. With 3 bases removed from V and 1 base from J, the gap between germline ends came to 6 bases. The CDR3 sequence is CASSDRAQETQYF. Here the CDR3 DNA reads TGTGCCAGCAGTGACCGGGCCCAAGAGACCCAGTACTTC.

The J gene is TRBJ2-1, the V gene TRBV6-6; the D gene is possibly TRBD1 (5 bases). Germline loops: CDR1 MNHNY, CDR2 SVGAGI (reference sequence). The length of the CDR3 is 14 residues. Trimming took off 2 bases at V and 5 bases at J, with 10 bases between the two ends. The CDR3 protein is CASSYLGAHNEQFF. The CDR3 DNA reads TGTGCCAGCAGTTACCTAGGGGCCCACAATGAGCAGTTCTTC.

The chain employs TRBV6-5 and TRBJ2-1; D remains ambiguous. The V and J ends lost 2 bases and 8 bases respectively, with 16 bases between them. CDR3 size: 15 residues. Germline V CDR1 and CDR2: MNHEY, SVGAGI. The CDR3 DNA follows: TGTGCCAGCAGTTACGGGGATAGGATCATGGATGAGCAGTTCTTC. Protein product: CASSYGDRIMDEQFF.

This clone has a single count. This chain links TRBV28 with TRBJ2-3, with D possibly matching TRBD2 (6 bases). Trimming pared 3 bases from V and 1 base from J, leaving 23 bases between. There are 19 residues in the CDR3. Germline CDR1 and CDR2: MDHEN and SYDVKM. The CDR3 loop reads CASSFPVPAGPEGTDTQYF. The CDR3 DNA sequence: TGTGCCAGCAGTTTCCCCGTTCCAGCGGGCCCAGAGGGCACAGATACGCAGTATTTT.

The genes are TRBV28 and TRBJ2-7; possibly TRBD1 for D (6 bases). V gave up 5 bases and J gave up 3 bases, with 14 bases separating them. CDR3 size: 14 residues. Germline loops: CDR1 MDHEN, CDR2 SYDVKM. This CDR3 reads CASSPGHLLYEQYF. DNA for the CDR3: TGTGCCAGCAGTCCGGGACACTTACTCTACGAGCAGTACTTC.

The table lists this clone with a few counts. The chain combines TRBV19 with TRBJ2-3, with 8 nucleotides matching TRBD2. This CDR3 is 15 amino acids long. The germline V gene encodes CDR1 LNHDA and CDR2 SQIVND (reference sequence). The junction had 4 bases not matched to a gene; V was cut back by 3 bases and J by 2 bases. The CDR3 loop is CASSISGGPTDTQYF. The CDR3 DNA is TGTGCCAGTAGTATCAGCGGGGGACCCACAGATACGCAGTATTTT.

The chain is built from TRBV6-5 and TRBJ1-4; 8 bases match TRBD1. The J segment lost 4 bases and the V segment lost 10 bases, leaving 11 bases of the junction unmatched. The CDR3 spans 15 residues. Germline lookup yields CDR1 MNHEY and CDR2 SVGAGI. The CDR3 region has the DNA TGTGCCACGAGCTTCAGGGGGCTAGGTAATGAAAAACTGTTTTTT. It codes for CATSFRGLGNEKLFF.

The genes are TRBV11-3 and TRBJ1-1; D not resolved. The CDR3 runs 15 residues. Germline CDR1 reads SGHNT; CDR2 reads YENEEA. The ends were cut back, 1 base at V and 0 bases at J, with 9 bases in the middle. As DNA, the CDR3 is TGTGCCAGCAGCTTAGGCCCGGGAATGAACACTGAAGCTTTCTTT. This gives the protein CASSLGPGMNTEAFF.

This clone was picked up one time. The chain uses TRBV9 and TRBJ2-5; 11 nucleotides match TRBD1. V gave up 3 bases and J gave up 1 base; unmatched junction bases: 11. The germline V gene has CDR1 SGDLS and CDR2 YYNGEE. The CDR3 length is 18 residues. CDR3 in DNA: TGTGCCAGCAGCGCTAGGACAGGGGGCAACGGGTTCCAAGAGACCCAGTACTTC. Protein: CASSARTGGNGFQETQYF.

V and J are TRBV2 and TRBJ2-1; D is perhaps TRBD2 (6 bases). Germline CDR1 is SNHLY and CDR2 is FYNNEI. The CDR3 totals 15 residues. Trimming took 3 bases from V and 9 from J, leaving 18 bases between them. The CDR3 DNA reads as TGTGCCAGCAGTGACCGGGTCGTAGCCGGGAGTGAGCAGTTCTTC. This sequence encodes CASSDRVVAGSEQFF. The full variable domain, rest sourced from reference TRBV2 and TRBJ2-1, is EPEVTQTPSHQVTQMGQEVILRCVPISNHLYFYWYRQILGQKVEFLVSFYNNEISEKSEIFDDQFSVERPDGSNFTLKIRSTKLEDSAMYFCASSDRVVAGSEQFFGPGTRLTVL.

The chain links TRBV15 to TRBJ2-3, with 11 bases matching TRBD2. CDR3 length: 15 amino acids. The V segment lost 3 bases and the J segment 4 bases; nucleotides outside the gene matches: 3. Per the germline V gene, CDR1 is LNHNV and CDR2 is YYDKDF (reference sequence). This chain's CDR3 is CATSRLAGGADTQYF. CDR3 sequence (DNA): TGTGCCACCAGCAGGTTAGCGGGAGGGGCAGATACGCAGTATTTT.

This clone has just a few counts. This sequence joins TRBV10-3 and TRBJ1-4; 11 nucleotides line up with TRBD1. Germline CDR1 ENHRY, CDR2 SYGVKD. The junction had 6 bases not matched to a gene; V was cut back by 5 bases and J by 1 base. The CDR3 extends over 17 amino acids. The CDR3 loop reads CAISPGQGAGTNEKLFF. DNA of the CDR3: TGTGCCATCAGTCCCGGACAGGGGGCTGGAACTAATGAAAAACTGTTTTTT.

The rearrangement links TRBV6-5 to TRBJ2-6; D is unclear. The CDR3 spans 15 residues. The V and J ends lost 4 bases and 0 bases respectively, with 7 bases between them. Germline V gives CDR1 MNHEY, CDR2 SVGAGI. CDR3 nucleotides: TGTGCCAGCAGTTCACAGAGCTCTGGGGCCAACGTCCTGACTTTC. Translation gives CASSSQSSGANVLTF.

The rearrangement uses TRBV15 and TRBJ2-1; a weak D match, TRBD2 (6 bases). Trimming left V 2 bases short and J 0 bases short, with 11 bases between. The CDR3 has 16 amino acids. Germline assignment: CDR1 LNHNV and CDR2 YYDKDF (reference sequence). The CDR3 sequence: CATSRLGDSSYNEQFF. In DNA, the CDR3 is TGTGCCACCAGCAGATTAGGGGACTCCTCCTACAATGAGCAGTTCTTC.

This clone appeared once. V gene TRBV11-2 combines with J gene TRBJ1-1; D is ambiguous. From germline, CDR1 is SGHAT and CDR2 FQNNGV. V dropped 5 bases and J dropped 4 bases, with 14 bases sitting between them. This CDR3 region has 14 residues. The CDR3 reads CASSPIPGGTEAFF. CDR3 nucleotides: TGTGCCAGCAGCCCGATCCCTGGAGGCACTGAAGCTTTCTTT.

Only a few counts were recorded for this clone. CDR3 in DNA: TGTGCCAGCAGCCATGGGAAACTTCTTTACAATGAGCAGTTCTTC. Protein: CASSHGKLLYNEQFF. This chain links TRBV11-2 with TRBJ2-1; D gene uncertain. Germline V gene lookup returns CDR1 SGHAT and CDR2 FQNNGV. With 5 bases removed from V and 4 bases from J, the gap between germline ends came to 15 bases. The CDR3 totals 15 residues.

This chain connects TRBV7-6 to TRBJ1-4; TRBD1 matches 7 bases. The CDR3 loop spans 14 amino acids. Germline CDR1 is SGHVS and CDR2 is FNYEAQ. With V trimmed by 3 bases and J by 8 bases, 6 bases remained unmatched. This CDR3 is CASSFSGGDEKLFF. CDR3 nucleotide sequence: TGTGCCAGCAGCTTCTCAGGGGGGGACGAAAAACTGTTTTTT.

This sequence joins TRBV15 and TRBJ2-7; 7 bases agree with TRBD2. The J segment lost 5 bases and the V segment lost 0 bases, leaving 7 bases of the junction unmatched. The CDR3 runs to 15 residues. Germline CDR1 reads LNHNV; CDR2 reads YYDKDF (reference sequence). CDR3 coding DNA: TGTGCCACCAGCAGAGAGGAGGCTAGCGGCAACGAGCAGTACTTC. Amino acids: CATSREEASGNEQYF.

This chain links TRBV4-3 with TRBJ2-7; D is unresolved. CDR1 is LGHNA, CDR2 YSLEER, per germline. Deletions cut 2 bases from V and 3 bases from J, with 8 bases between. The CDR3 totals 13 residues. Here the CDR3 DNA reads TGCGCCAGCAGCCAAACTCGGAACTACGAGCAGTACTTC. It encodes CASSQTRNYEQYF.

The chain uses TRBV6-4 and TRBJ2-1, with 14 positions matching TRBD2. The CDR3 has 15 residues. V shed 0 bases and J 12 bases; nucleotides not matched to a gene: 4. CDR1 is MRHNA, CDR2 SNTAGT, per germline. The CDR3 bases are TGTGCCAGCAGTGACTCTGGACTAGCGGGGGGTGGGCAGTTCTTC. Translation gives CASSDSGLAGGGQFF.